These 6 T cell receptor beta chains share one sample of origin, sequenced in a study of blood T cells in healthy people across ages. Alongside a J-beta primer mix, a sample-barcoded 5' primer served in a second PCR lasting roughly 6 to 11 cycles. MiXCR, applied by TCRdb to the 5' RACE reads, yields one record per CDR3 protein. The data contain 590,000 or so distinct CDR3 sequences, approximately 30% of them singletons. Sequencing was done on a sample of blood. Receptors originate from a woman of 80 years or more in good health.

This clonotype was observed a handful of times. V and J are TRBV4-1 and TRBJ1-6; 8 bases map to TRBD1. CDR3 length: 15 residues. CDR1 and CDR2 from the germline V gene are MGHRA and YSYEKL. Losses at the gene ends were 0 bases for V and 13 bases for J; bases not matched to a gene: 8. Here the CDR3 reads CASSQEFGQGMPLHF. CDR3 sequence (DNA): TGCGCCAGCAGCCAAGAATTCGGACAGGGTATGCCCCTCCACTTT.

The V and J genes are TRBV29-1 and TRBJ2-1; D ambiguous. This CDR3 contains 13 residues. CDR1 and CDR2 (germline): SQVTM, ANQGSEA. V dropped 4 bases and J dropped 0 bases, with 7 bases sitting between them. The DNA for the CDR3 is TGCAGCGTTGGACAAAGCTCCTACAATGAGCAGTTCTTC. Encoded protein: CSVGQSSYNEQFF.

This clonotype has a count of ten or more. The chain has TRBV7-8 and TRBJ2-5; tentative D call: TRBD2 (6 bases). Trimming took off 1 base at V and 5 bases at J, with 14 bases between the two ends. Germline CDR1 and CDR2: SGHVS and FQNEAQ. The CDR3 is made up of 15 amino acids. The CDR3: CASSLEVGEAETQYF. CDR3 coding DNA: TGTGCCAGCAGCTTAGAGGTCGGGGAGGCGGAGACCCAGTACTTC.

The rearrangement uses TRBV20-1 and TRBJ2-1, with TRBD2 identical over 7 bases. The CDR3 has 15 amino acids. Germline lookup yields CDR1 DFQATT and CDR2 SNEGSKA (reference sequence). V lost 2 bases and J lost 4; bases outside the gene matches: 8. The CDR3 loop reads CSARPTSGDYNEQFF. The CDR3 nucleotides are TGCAGTGCTAGACCGACCAGCGGGGATTACAATGAGCAGTTCTTC.

This clonotype was picked up many times. The chain uses TRBV15 and TRBJ2-1; TRBD1 agrees at 7 bases. The CDR3 length is 15 residues. Losses at the gene ends were 1 base for V and 7 bases for J; bases not matched to a gene: 7. Germline CDR1 and CDR2: LNHNV and YYDKDF (reference sequence). The CDR3 coding sequence is TGTGCCACCAGCAGAGTACAGGGGCCGATGAATGAGCAGTTCTTC. Translating gives CATSRVQGPMNEQFF.

In this sample, this clonotype turned up a few times. A much bigger clone sits one base away, suggesting this may be a read error. The V call is TRBV4-1, the J call TRBJ2-1, with TRBD1 identical over 9 bases. The J call is uncertain, as TRBJ2-7 better fits the DNA end. The length of the CDR3 is 18 residues. Germline V gene sequence: CDR1 MGHRA, CDR2 YSYEKL. The CDR3 region has the DNA TGCGCCAGCAGCCACGCCATGCACAGGGGGCGCACCTACAATGAGCAGTACTTC. Protein sequence: CASSHAMHRGRTYNEQYF.